This is a list of T cell receptor beta chains from one sample in a study of molecular identifiers for immune sequencing clone quantification. TCRdb passed the PCR reads through MiXCR, listing each CDR3 protein once. The sample includes more than 300,000 distinct CDR3 sequences, 20% to 25% of them seen just once. The source material was naive CD8+ T cells from blood, with Jurkat cell RNA spiked in. The receptor set was obtained from a human donor in good health. Some libraries in this study had Jurkat cell RNA spiked in. CDR3s include the opening cysteine and the closing phenylalanine or tryptophan. The order of the fields is J gene, V gene, clone size, CDR3 protein. The size of a clone is reported for some rows only, either as once, few or many, or as a class for expanded clones.

j_call: TRBJ1-1
v_call: TRBV7-9
clone_size: many
cdr3_aa: CASSLARVNTEAFF

j_call: TRBJ2-7
v_call: TRBV4-1
clone_size: NA
cdr3_aa: CASSQGPSYERYF

j_call: TRBJ1-3
v_call: TRBV7-2
clone_size: NA
cdr3_aa: CASSSDRVWGNTIYF

j_call: TRBJ2-6
v_call: TRBV7-2
clone_size: many
cdr3_aa: CASSLGGQGYSGANVLTF

j_call: TRBJ2-1
v_call: TRBV27
clone_size: few
cdr3_aa: CASSSQRGLTNEQFF

j_call: TRBJ2-7
v_call: TRBV20-1
clone_size: NA
cdr3_aa: CSARDFSASSYEQYF

j_call: TRBJ1-4
v_call: TRBV7-8
clone_size: few
cdr3_aa: CASTESAANEKLFF

j_call: TRBJ2-3
v_call: TRBV4-3
clone_size: few
cdr3_aa: CASSPLRDSSTDTQYF

j_call: TRBJ2-3
v_call: TRBV30
clone_size: few
cdr3_aa: CAWSVGALTDTQYF

j_call: TRBJ2-3
v_call: TRBV4-3
clone_size: many
cdr3_aa: CASSQDNRPVTDTQYF

j_call: TRBJ2-7
v_call: TRBV9
clone_size: few
cdr3_aa: CASSVIGTNQYEQYF

j_call: TRBJ2-7
v_call: TRBV27
clone_size: many
cdr3_aa: CASSLRGGSIYEQYF

j_call: TRBJ2-4
v_call: TRBV10-3
clone_size: NA
cdr3_aa: CAISESETGTSGSGNIQYF

j_call: TRBJ1-2
v_call: TRBV28
clone_size: many
cdr3_aa: CASSTGQGAVHPYGYTF

j_call: TRBJ2-7
v_call: TRBV6-1
clone_size: many
cdr3_aa: CASSEMAYEQYF

j_call: TRBJ1-5
v_call: TRBV20-1
clone_size: many
cdr3_aa: CSASVEVITVSNQPQHF

j_call: TRBJ1-5
v_call: TRBV4-1
clone_size: many
cdr3_aa: CASSQSRGDQPQHF

j_call: TRBJ2-2
v_call: TRBV28
clone_size: many
cdr3_aa: CASSRLSGSLVTGELFF

j_call: TRBJ2-3
v_call: TRBV6-5
clone_size: many
cdr3_aa: CAREWGSAPVITQYF

j_call: TRBJ2-2
v_call: TRBV12-3/TRBV12-4
clone_size: NA
cdr3_aa: CASSNIQGNTGELFF

j_call: TRBJ2-1
v_call: TRBV4-2
clone_size: many
cdr3_aa: CASSQDTGEQFF

j_call: TRBJ2-7
v_call: TRBV6-2/TRBV6-3
clone_size: NA
cdr3_aa: CASRSPQFLAGEQYF

j_call: TRBJ1-2
v_call: TRBV6-1
clone_size: many
cdr3_aa: CASSELGQTYYGYTF

j_call: TRBJ2-7
v_call: TRBV5-6
clone_size: many
cdr3_aa: CASSTGVYEQYF

j_call: TRBJ1-2
v_call: TRBV2
clone_size: many
cdr3_aa: CASRMASRFYGYTF

j_call: TRBJ2-5
v_call: TRBV6-5
clone_size: many
cdr3_aa: CAGQERHWETQYF

j_call: TRBJ2-6
v_call: TRBV12-3/TRBV12-4
clone_size: NA
cdr3_aa: CAGSLWPSGANVLTF

j_call: TRBJ2-6
v_call: TRBV11-2
clone_size: few
cdr3_aa: CASQITGGANVLTF